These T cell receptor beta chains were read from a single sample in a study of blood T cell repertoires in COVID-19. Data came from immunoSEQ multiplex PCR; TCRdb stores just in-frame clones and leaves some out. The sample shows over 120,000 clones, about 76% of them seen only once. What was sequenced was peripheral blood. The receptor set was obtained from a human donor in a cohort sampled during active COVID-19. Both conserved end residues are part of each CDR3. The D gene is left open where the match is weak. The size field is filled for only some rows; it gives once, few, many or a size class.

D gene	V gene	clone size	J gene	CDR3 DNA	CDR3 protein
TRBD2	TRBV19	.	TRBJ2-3	TGTGCCAGTTCAGCTAGCGGGGTCCCAGATACGCAGTATTTT	CASSASGVPDTQYF
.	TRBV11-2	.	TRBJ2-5	TGTGCCAGCAGCTTAGCTTGGGGCTGGGAGACCCAGTACTTC	CASSLAWGWETQYF
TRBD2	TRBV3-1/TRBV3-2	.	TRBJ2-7	TGTGCCAGCAGCCAGCTGGGGACTAGCGGGAGGGCCGCTCCCTACGAGCAGTACTTC	CASSQLGTSGRAAPYEQYF
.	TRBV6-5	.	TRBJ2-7	TGTGCCAGCAGTCCGCTATACAGCTCCTACGAGCAGTACTTC	CASSPLYSSYEQYF
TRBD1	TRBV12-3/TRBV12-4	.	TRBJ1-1	TGTGCCAGCAAGACAGGGGTGAACACTGAAGCTTTCTTT	CASKTGVNTEAFF
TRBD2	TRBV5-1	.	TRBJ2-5	TGCGCCAGCAGAGATGGCGGGAGTAGGGAGACCCAGTACTTC	CASRDGGSRETQYF
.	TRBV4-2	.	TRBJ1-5	TGTGCCAGCAGCCAAGATATGGGAGATCAGCCCCAGCATTTT	CASSQDMGDQPQHF
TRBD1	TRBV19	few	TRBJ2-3	TGTGCCAGTAGAACCCGACAGGGGGCTGGAGATACGCAGTATTTT	CASRTRQGAGDTQYF
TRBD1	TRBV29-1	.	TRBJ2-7	TGCAGCGTTCGGACAGGGGGCTCCTACGAGCAGTACTTC	CSVRTGGSYEQYF
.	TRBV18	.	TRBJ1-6	TGTGCCAGCTCACCATCGGGAAAGAGGGTTAATTCACCCCTCCACTTT	CASSPSGKRVNSPLHF
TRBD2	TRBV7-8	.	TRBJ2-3	TGTGCCAGCAGCTTAGATGTGATAGCGGGTGCCGTTAATGAGCTGGATACGCAGTATTTT	CASSLDVIAGAVNELDTQYF
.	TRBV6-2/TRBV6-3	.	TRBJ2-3	TGTGCCAGCAGTTATACGACCACGCGGGTAGGCGTTACGCAGTATTTT	CASSYTTTRVGVTQYF